This T cell receptor (delta chain) came from a study of gamma-delta T cells after stem cell transplantation. TCRdb re-called the RT-PCR reads through CATT. The sample consists of some 1,500 delta-chain clones, 20% to 25% of them appearing once. A note on this clone: This clone may be a read error of a much larger clone one base away.

The material sequenced was gamma-delta T cells. This TCR was recovered from a human donor. It is not recorded whose cells these are; they may come from a transplant donor.

For the CDR3, the DNA is TGTGCCTGTGACGTGGTTACTGGGGGGATAGAATCGGATGGTGGACGGGAGGACACCGATAAACTCATCTTT. This codes for CACDVVTGGIESDGGREDTDKLIF. The genes are TRDV2 and TRDJ1, with 8 bases matching TRDD3. The trim removed 3 bases at V and 0 bases at J, leaving 32 bases unmatched. Germline values: CDR1 GEAIGNYY, CDR2 EKD. This CDR3 has 24 amino acids.